One and the same sample provided the 10 T cell receptor beta chains below, sequenced in a study of cytomegalovirus exposure and HLA in healthy donors. Both 60 Vbeta primers and 13 Jbeta primers went into the PCR. Profiling relied on immunoSEQ multiplex PCR, and the TCRdb table lists in-frame clones only, not all of them. The sample holds 50,000 to 60,000 clones. Sequenced input: PBMCs. Receptors were obtained from a woman between 45 and 60 years old in good health and CMV-seropositive.

The CDR3 reads CASSQAAGFSGNTIYF. DNA of the CDR3: TGCGCCAGCAGCCAAGCGGCAGGGTTCTCTGGAAACACCATATATTTT. This rearrangement joins TRBV4-3 to TRBJ1-3, with a weak D call TRBD1 (5 bases). The CDR3 consists of 16 residues. CDR1 is LGHNA, CDR2 YSLEER, per germline. Trimming took off 1 base at V and 0 bases at J, with 10 bases between the two ends.

Here the CDR3 DNA reads TGTGCCAGCTCACCATCGCGGCAGAACACTGAAGCTTTCTTT. Amino acid sequence: CASSPSRQNTEAFF. The V gene is TRBV18, the J gene TRBJ1-1; D is unresolved. In germline, CDR1 is KGHSH, CDR2 LQKENI. The CDR3 has 14 amino acids. The germline V and J ends were trimmed by 2 bases and 1 base, with 8 bases remaining between them.

CDR3 coding DNA: TGCGCCAGCAGCTTGGTTGGACAGAGCTCCTATAATTCACCCCTCCACTTT. It specifies CASSLVGQSSYNSPLHF. This chain links TRBV5-1 with TRBJ1-6; tentatively, D is TRBD1 (6 bases). This CDR3 has 17 amino acids. V lost 0 bases and J lost 0, with 10 bases in between. From germline, CDR1 is SGHRS and CDR2 YFSETQ.

The chain joins TRBV18 to TRBJ2-3; 11 nucleotides agree with TRBD1. The CDR3 extends over 16 amino acids. Looked up from germline, CDR1 is KGHSH and CDR2 is LQKENI. V shed 5 bases and J 1 base; nucleotides not matched to a gene: 5. Written as DNA, the CDR3 is TGTGCCAGCTCATCGGACAGGGGGCCCCGCACAGATACGCAGTATTTT. This codes for CASSSDRGPRTDTQYF.

The V call is TRBV28, the J call TRBJ2-1; TRBD1 is a possible D gene (6 bases). V dropped 4 bases and J dropped 4 bases, with 17 bases sitting between them. The CDR3 consists of 16 residues. Germline V gene sequence: CDR1 MDHEN, CDR2 SYDVKM. The CDR3 is CASSSETGPAYNEQFF. CDR3 nucleotides: TGTGCCAGCAGTTCAGAAACAGGGCCTGCATACAATGAGCAGTTCTTC.

The chain uses TRBV25-1 and TRBJ2-2; 8 bases fit TRBD1. V lost 1 base to trimming and J lost 5 bases; unmatched junction nucleotides: 3. This CDR3 has 15 residues. Per the germline V gene, CDR1 is MGHDK and CDR2 is SYGVNS. CDR3 nucleotide sequence: TGTGCCAGCAGTGAATTCCGACAGGGGACCGGGGAGCTGTTTTTT. Its protein is CASSEFRQGTGELFF.

J is TRBJ1-6 and V is TRBV5-1; 9 bases align to TRBD1. Germline assignment: CDR1 SGHRS and CDR2 YFSETQ. The CDR3 has 16 amino acids. J was trimmed by 9 bases and V by 0 bases; bases with no gene match: 7. The DNA for the CDR3 is TGCGCCAGCAGCTTGGCACCGGGACAGGGTAGTTCACCCCTCCACTTT. Its protein is CASSLAPGQGSSPLHF.

The chain recombines TRBV7-2 with TRBJ2-7; 9 bases map to TRBD2. CDR1 is SGHTA, CDR2 FQGNSA, per germline. V shed 1 base and J 2 bases; nucleotides not matched to a gene: 3. This CDR3 has 15 amino acids. The CDR3 DNA sequence: TGTGCCAGCAGCTTAGGGACTAGCGCGCCCTACGAGCAGTACTTC. Its translation is CASSLGTSAPYEQYF. Supplemented by reference TRBV7-2 and TRBJ2-7, the full variable domain reads GAGVSQSPSNKVTEKGKDVELRCDPISGHTALYWYRQSLGQGLEFLIYFQGNSAPDKSGLPSDRFSAERTGGSVSTLTIQRTQQEDSAVYLCASSLGTSAPYEQYFGPGTRLTVT.

The rearrangement joins TRBV10-2 to TRBJ2-1; the match to TRBD2 covers 7 bases. The CDR3 totals 15 residues. V lost 3 bases to trimming and J lost 0 bases; unmatched junction nucleotides: 2. CDR1 is WSHSY and CDR2 is SAAADI in the germline V gene. The CDR3 spells CASSDGGSSYNEQFF. CDR3 in DNA: TGCGCCAGCAGTGACGGCGGGAGCTCCTACAATGAGCAGTTCTTC.

The chain has TRBV6-1 and TRBJ1-2; 8 bases map to TRBD1. Trimming cost V 3 bases and J 8 bases; bases outside gene matches: 11. In germline, CDR1 is MNHNS, CDR2 SASEGT. This CDR3 spans 15 amino acids. The CDR3 loop reads CASSEGMGRGQGYTF. Written as DNA, the CDR3 is TGTGCCAGCAGTGAGGGTATGGGCAGGGGGCAAGGCTACACCTTC.